These 12 T cell receptor beta chains came from one sample sequenced in a study of shared clonotypes between healthy human individuals (dated by TCRdb to the early 2020s). To prepare the library, the immunoSEQ multiplex PCR assay was applied. Sourced from immuneACCESS, this table was stored by TCRdb with only in-frame sequences that have V and J called. A share of the clones is absent; for the studies checked, an unresolved V gene accounts for under half, and the remainder has no known explanation. The sample data list 450,000 to 600,000 clones, and roughly 85% of these were observed just once. The ten most abundant clones make up about 12% of the sample. Sequenced input: PBMCs. These receptors were taken from a woman aged 40 to 49 in good health. Some clones in this sample may be carry-over from other donors' samples.

Ten or more counts support this clone. The same CDR3 is also encoded by other DNA sequences in this sample. The chain combines TRBV6-6 with TRBJ2-7; 8 nucleotides align to TRBD1. This CDR3 spans 15 amino acids. The junction had 8 bases not matched to a gene; V was cut back by 4 bases and J by 3 bases. Germline V gives CDR1 MNHNY, CDR2 SVGAGI (reference sequence). The CDR3 sequence: CASSSTGTGIYEQYF. The CDR3 region has the DNA TGTGCCAGCAGTTCAACCGGGACAGGAATCTACGAGCAGTACTTC.

J is TRBJ2-5 and V is TRBV9, with 16 bases aligning to TRBD2. The CDR3 covers 19 residues. Germline V gene sequence: CDR1 SGDLS, CDR2 YYNGEE. With 1 base clipped from V and 2 bases from J, the junction kept 8 bases outside the gene matches. The CDR3 loop is CASSVNQGLAGGPQETQYF. DNA for the CDR3: TGTGCCAGCAGCGTAAATCAGGGACTAGCGGGAGGGCCACAAGAGACCCAGTACTTC.

This clone was seen a few times. This chain connects TRBV5-4 to TRBJ2-7, with 8 bases fitting TRBD2. The CDR3 is 15 amino acids. J gave up 0 bases and V 0 bases, and 2 bases lay outside the gene matches. Per the germline V gene, CDR1 is SGHNT and CDR2 is YYREEE (reference sequence). Here the CDR3 DNA reads TGTGCCAGCAGCTTGGGACTAGCGAGCTCCTACGAGCAGTACTTC. Translated, it gives CASSLGLASSYEQYF.

This chain links TRBV28 with TRBJ2-1; TRBD1 is a possible D gene (5 bases). V was clipped by 3 bases and J by 0 bases, with 9 bases between them. The CDR3 extends over 15 amino acids. Germline V lookup: CDR1 MDHEN, CDR2 SYDVKM. This CDR3 is CASSFSGISYNEQFF. The DNA of the CDR3 is TGTGCCAGCAGTTTCTCAGGGATCTCCTACAATGAGCAGTTCTTC.

This rearrangement joins TRBV27 to TRBJ2-3; 13 nucleotides agree with TRBD2. CDR1 and CDR2 (germline): MNHEY, SMNVEV (reference sequence). Trimming cost V 3 bases and J 5 bases; bases outside gene matches: 5. This CDR3 region has 16 residues. The CDR3 region has the DNA TGTGCCAGCAGTTTCACTAGCGGGAGGGATGGAGATACGCAGTATTTT. Protein product: CASSFTSGRDGDTQYF.

The genes are TRBV7-8 and TRBJ2-7; 10 bases are shared with TRBD1. There are 15 residues in the CDR3. The J segment lost 0 bases and the V segment lost 4 bases, leaving 3 bases of the junction unmatched. Germline V gene data show CDR1 as SGHVS and CDR2 as FQNEAQ. CDR3 sequence: CASSSWTGGSYEQYF. DNA for the CDR3: TGTGCCAGCAGCTCTTGGACAGGGGGCTCCTACGAGCAGTACTTC.

This rearrangement joins TRBV6-1 to TRBJ2-1, with 11 bases matching TRBD2. Trimming took 3 bases from V and 8 from J; bases not matched to a gene: 6. The CDR3 length is 15 residues. The germline gives CDR1 MNHNS, CDR2 SASEGT. The CDR3 nucleotides are TGTGCCAGCAGTGACTTACTAGCGGGAGCCGATGAGCAGTTCTTC. Protein: CASSDLLAGADEQFF.

The chain couples TRBV7-9 to TRBJ2-2; D possibly corresponds to TRBD1 (6 bases). Germline assignment: CDR1 SEHNR and CDR2 FQNEAQ (reference sequence). V dropped 1 base and J dropped 3 bases, with 21 bases sitting between them. This CDR3 has 19 residues. CDR3 in amino acids: CASSLVGGVGPPHTGELFF. The CDR3 region has the DNA TGTGCCAGCAGCTTAGTAGGGGGAGTGGGACCTCCGCACACCGGGGAGCTGTTTTTT.

V gene TRBV9 combines with J gene TRBJ2-7, with 7 bases lining up with TRBD1. Germline CDR1 and CDR2: SGDLS and YYNGEE. V dropped 4 bases and J dropped 6; count of bases not matched to a gene: 10. The CDR3 loop spans 14 amino acids. The CDR3 spells CASSPGGSKSEQYF. DNA for the CDR3: TGTGCCAGCAGCCCAGGGGGTAGCAAAAGCGAGCAGTACTTC.

The V gene is TRBV28, the J gene TRBJ2-3; D could derive from TRBD1 or TRBD2 (5 bases each). CDR3 length equals 15 residues. V lost 8 bases and J lost 4, with 19 bases in between. Germline V lookup: CDR1 MDHEN, CDR2 SYDVKM. CDR3 nucleotides: TGTGCCAGCGGGGGTGGCGGGTTAGGGGCAGATACGCAGTATTTT. It is translated as CASGGGGLGADTQYF.

This sequence joins TRBV11-3 and TRBJ1-2; tentatively, D is TRBD1 (5 bases). The CDR3 runs to 13 residues. V was cut by 5 bases and J by 8 bases, with 15 bases left in between. Germline lookup yields CDR1 SGHNT and CDR2 YENEEA. This chain's CDR3 is CASSRAGGEGYTF. CDR3 sequence (DNA): TGTGCCAGCAGCCGCGCTGGGGGTGAGGGCTACACCTTC. Full variable domain (remainder filled in from reference TRBV11-3 and TRBJ1-2): EAGVVQSPRYKIIEKKQPVAFWCNPISGHNTLYWYLQNLGQGPELLIRYENEEAVDDSQLPKDRFSAERLKGVDSTLKIQPAELGDSAVYLCASSRAGGEGYTFGSGTRLTVV.

The rearrangement uses TRBV11-2 and TRBJ2-5; 7 bases are a match to TRBD1. The J call is in doubt because the DNA end fits TRBJ2-7 better. The CDR3 totals 14 residues. Germline V gene sequence: CDR1 SGHAT, CDR2 FQNNGV. CDR3 nucleotides: TGTGCCAGCAGCTTAGTGACAGGGCCCTACGAGCAGTACTTC. The encoded protein is CASSLVTGPYEQYF.